These T cell receptor beta chains were read from a single sample in a study of tumor and adjacent non-tumor tissue in lung cancer. TCRdb reprocessed the multiplex PCR reads with MiXCR, giving one entry per CDR3 protein. The sample has about 90,000 distinct CDR3 sequences; about 77% are singletons. Sample: distant non-tumor lung tissue. The receptors shown here come from a woman aged 45-59 years with non-small cell lung cancer. The CDR3 runs from the conserved cysteine through the conserved F or W. The D gene is left open where the match is weak. A row's size may be missing; if present it is once, few, many or a size class.

D gene: -; J gene: TRBJ1-5; clone size: many; V gene: TRBV28; CDR3 protein: CASSLARGGNQPQHF; CDR3 DNA: TGTGCCAGCAGTTTAGCCAGGGGAGGCAATCAGCCCCAGCATTTT
D gene: -; J gene: TRBJ2-3; clone size: -; V gene: TRBV11-2; CDR3 protein: CTSSLGVLISTDMQYF; CDR3 DNA: TGTACCAGCAGCTTAGGGGTCCTAATTAGCACAGATATGCAGTATTTT
D gene: -; J gene: TRBJ1-5; clone size: -; V gene: TRBV6-1; CDR3 protein: CATRTGEFNQPQHF; CDR3 DNA: TGTGCCACCCGAACGGGGGAGTTCAATCAGCCCCAGCATTTT
D gene: -; J gene: TRBJ1-4; clone size: -; V gene: TRBV6-1; CDR3 protein: CASTSRDTICEKLFF; CDR3 DNA: TGTGCCAGCACTTCGCGGGACACCATTTGTGAAAAACTGTTTTTT
D gene: TRBD2; J gene: TRBJ2-5; clone size: -; V gene: TRBV20-1; CDR3 protein: CSARAGGPGESQYF; CDR3 DNA: TGCAGTGCTAGGGCGGGAGGCCCCGGGGAGAGCCAGTACTTC
D gene: -; J gene: TRBJ2-5; clone size: many; V gene: TRBV2; CDR3 protein: CASRWLETQYF; CDR3 DNA: TGTGCCAGCAGATGGTTAGAGACCCAGTACTTC
D gene: TRBD1; J gene: TRBJ1-6; clone size: -; V gene: TRBV28; CDR3 protein: CASGFNGTGTLHF; CDR3 DNA: TGTGCCAGCGGATTTAACGGGACAGGGACCCTCCACTTT
D gene: TRBD1; J gene: TRBJ2-5; clone size: -; V gene: TRBV10-3; CDR3 protein: CAINESGQEETHYF; CDR3 DNA: TGTGCCATCAATGAGTCGGGACAGGAAGAGACCCATTACTTC
D gene: TRBD1; J gene: TRBJ1-2; clone size: -; V gene: TRBV6-2/TRBV6-3; CDR3 protein: CASKDRGRDAYVYTF; CDR3 DNA: TGTGCCAGTAAGGACAGGGGGCGCGACGCCTATGTCTACACCTTC
D gene: -; J gene: TRBJ2-1; clone size: -; V gene: TRBV20-1; CDR3 protein: CTASRNPGNEQFF; CDR3 DNA: TGCACTGCTAGTCGTAACCCGGGCAATGAGCAGTTCTTC
D gene: -; J gene: TRBJ2-7; clone size: -; V gene: TRBV12-3/TRBV12-4; CDR3 protein: CASSIQLAGGDERYF; CDR3 DNA: TGTGCCAGCAGTATTCAACTAGCTGGAGGGGATGAGCGGTACTTC
D gene: TRBD1; J gene: TRBJ1-4; clone size: -; V gene: TRBV4-1; CDR3 protein: CASSTQGAGSEKLFF; CDR3 DNA: TGCGCGAGCAGCACTCAGGGGGCCGGGAGTGAAAAACTGTTTTTT
D gene: -; J gene: TRBJ2-1; clone size: -; V gene: TRBV4-2; CDR3 protein: CASTIKGLSSSYNELFF; CDR3 DNA: TGTGCCAGCACCATAAAGGGGCTGTCGAGCTCCTACAATGAGCTCTTCTTC
D gene: -; J gene: TRBJ2-2; clone size: -; V gene: TRBV6-1; CDR3 protein: CASNRGGGYTWELFF; CDR3 DNA: TGTGCCTCGAATAGGGGGGGCGGGTACACCTGGGAACTGTTTTTT
D gene: -; J gene: TRBJ2-5; clone size: -; V gene: TRBV20-1; CDR3 protein: CSARPGEEAQYF; CDR3 DNA: TGCAGTGCTAGGCCAGGGGAAGAGGCCCAATACTTC
D gene: TRBD1; J gene: TRBJ1-5; clone size: -; V gene: TRBV28; CDR3 protein: CASSPLRQGGSQPQHF; CDR3 DNA: TGTGCAAGCAGTCCCCTACGACAGGGCGGAAGTCAGCCCCAGCATTTT
D gene: -; J gene: TRBJ2-1; clone size: -; V gene: TRBV29-1; CDR3 protein: CSVEQDNEQFF; CDR3 DNA: TGCAGCGTAGAACAAGACAATGAGCAGTTCTTC
D gene: TRBD2; J gene: TRBJ2-1; clone size: -; V gene: TRBV11-2; CDR3 protein: CDSSLWVTSGRAGEQLF; CDR3 DNA: TGTGACAGCAGTTTATGGGTTACTAGCGGGAGGGCCGGTGAGCAGTTATTC
D gene: TRBD2; J gene: TRBJ2-7; clone size: -; V gene: TRBV20-1; CDR3 protein: CNASVAGGVVDEQYF; CDR3 DNA: TGCAATGCTTCTGTAGCGGGAGGAGTGGTTGACGAGCAGTATTTC
D gene: TRBD2; J gene: TRBJ2-3; clone size: -; V gene: TRBV7-8; CDR3 protein: CASSRGLAGTSIDTQYF; CDR3 DNA: TGTGCTAGCAGCCGAGGACTAGCGGGGACTAGCATAGATACGCAGTATTTT
D gene: -; J gene: TRBJ1-3; clone size: -; V gene: TRBV5-1; CDR3 protein: CASSLDPRLTGNTIYF; CDR3 DNA: TGTGCTAGCAGCTTGGATCCCAGGCTAACTGGAAACACCATATATTTT
D gene: -; J gene: TRBJ2-3; clone size: -; V gene: TRBV5-5; CDR3 protein: CVSSRPTRTDTQYF; CDR3 DNA: TGTGTCAGCAGCCGACCCACTCGGACAGATACGCAATATTTT
D gene: TRBD2; J gene: TRBJ2-7; clone size: -; V gene: TRBV7-9; CDR3 protein: CASKRAGGAFDELYF; CDR3 DNA: TGTGCCAGTAAACGAGCGGGAGGCGCGTTCGACGAGCTGTACTTC
D gene: -; J gene: TRBJ2-1; clone size: -; V gene: TRBV30; CDR3 protein: CALSVGLDNEQFF; CDR3 DNA: TGTGCCTTGAGTGTAGGGCTAGATAATGAACAGTTCTTC
D gene: -; J gene: TRBJ1-1; clone size: -; V gene: TRBV28; CDR3 protein: CASSLTGVYTEAFF; CDR3 DNA: TGTGCCAGCAGTTTGACTGGTGTGTACACTGAAGCTTTCTTT
D gene: TRBD2; J gene: TRBJ2-1; clone size: -; V gene: TRBV28; CDR3 protein: CASSAPGGPYNVQFF; CDR3 DNA: TGTGCCAGCAGCGCCCCGGGAGGGCCCTACAATGTGCAGTTCTTC
D gene: TRBD1; J gene: TRBJ2-6; clone size: many; V gene: TRBV6-6; CDR3 protein: CASSYGDRPRPGANVLTF; CDR3 DNA: TGTGCCAGCAGTTACGGGGACAGGCCAAGACCTGGGGCCAACGTCCTGACTTTC
D gene: -; J gene: TRBJ2-6; clone size: -; V gene: TRBV6-1; CDR3 protein: CASSEMGRGVGANVLTF; CDR3 DNA: TGCGCCAGCAGCGAAATGGGAAGGGGTGTTGGGGCCAACGTCCTGACTTTC
D gene: TRBD1; J gene: TRBJ2-7; clone size: -; V gene: TRBV5-1; CDR3 protein: CASSLTLSGTGYRREQYF; CDR3 DNA: TGCGCCAGCAGCTTGACCCTTTCCGGGACAGGGTATCGACGTGAGCAATACTTC
D gene: TRBD2; J gene: TRBJ2-3; clone size: -; V gene: TRBV6-2/TRBV6-3; CDR3 protein: CASRRLAATDTQYF; CDR3 DNA: TGTGCCAGCAGACGACTAGCGGCAACAGATACGCAGTATTTT
D gene: -; J gene: TRBJ2-5; clone size: -; V gene: TRBV10-3; CDR3 protein: CAITPNGREAQYF; CDR3 DNA: TGTGCCATCACCCCGAACGGGAGAGAGGCCCAGTACTTC
D gene: TRBD1; J gene: TRBJ2-7; clone size: -; V gene: TRBV11-2; CDR3 protein: CACSLFRDSYGQYF; CDR3 DNA: TGTGCCTGCAGCTTATTTAGGGACAGCTACGGGCAGTACTTC
D gene: -; J gene: TRBJ2-7; clone size: -; V gene: TRBV11-2; CDR3 protein: CASRTGTGRTYVQYF; CDR3 DNA: TGTGCCAGCAGAACCGGAACAGGGCGCACCTACGTGCAGTACTTC
D gene: TRBD2; J gene: TRBJ2-1; clone size: -; V gene: TRBV5-1; CDR3 protein: CASCLPAGGDNEQFF; CDR3 DNA: TGCGCCAGCTGCTTACCAGCGGGAGGGGACAATGAGCAATTCTTC
D gene: -; J gene: TRBJ2-7; clone size: medium-sized; V gene: TRBV10-2; CDR3 protein: CASSGGNEQYF; CDR3 DNA: TGCGCCAGCAGTGGGGGTAACGAGCAGTACTTC
D gene: TRBD1; J gene: TRBJ1-6; clone size: medium-sized; V gene: TRBV4-1; CDR3 protein: CASSPGTGNSPLHF; CDR3 DNA: TGCGCCAGCAGCCCCGGGACAGGGAATTCACCCCTCCACTTT
D gene: -; J gene: TRBJ2-1; clone size: -; V gene: TRBV29-1; CDR3 protein: CSLEDLGGWRVGNEQFF; CDR3 DNA: TGCAGCCTTGAAGATCTGGGGGGATGGAGGGTGGGCAATGAGCAGTTCTTC
D gene: TRBD1; J gene: TRBJ2-1; clone size: -; V gene: TRBV6-1; CDR3 protein: CASSEVDRGSNKHFF; CDR3 DNA: TGTGCCAGCAGTGAGGTAGACAGGGGTAGTAACAAGCATTTCTTC
D gene: -; J gene: TRBJ2-3; clone size: -; V gene: TRBV4-2; CDR3 protein: CASGKGEADTQYF; CDR3 DNA: TGTGCCAGCGGCAAAGGGGAGGCAGATACGCAGTATTTT
D gene: -; J gene: TRBJ1-5; clone size: -; V gene: TRBV10-2; CDR3 protein: CASSGAGAQGPQHF; CDR3 DNA: TGTGCCAGTAGTGGGGCTGGTGCACAGGGGCCCCAGCATTTT
D gene: TRBD1; J gene: TRBJ2-1; clone size: -; V gene: TRBV11-2; CDR3 protein: CASNLEGADEQFF; CDR3 DNA: TGTGCCAGCAACCTCGAGGGGGCCGATGAGCAGTTCTTC
D gene: -; J gene: TRBJ2-1; clone size: -; V gene: TRBV6-2/TRBV6-3; CDR3 protein: CASSLAPYNKQLF; CDR3 DNA: TGTGCCAGCAGTTTAGCCCCTTACAATAAACAGCTCTTC
D gene: TRBD1; J gene: TRBJ1-1; clone size: -; V gene: TRBV12-3/TRBV12-4; CDR3 protein: CTSSFTGGWTDAFF; CDR3 DNA: TGTACCAGCAGTTTCACAGGGGGATGGACTGATGCTTTCTTT
D gene: TRBD1; J gene: TRBJ1-2; clone size: -; V gene: TRBV6-1; CDR3 protein: CASSEDRAHHGYTF; CDR3 DNA: TGTGCCAGCAGCGAGGACAGGGCACACCATGGTTACACCTTC
D gene: TRBD2; J gene: TRBJ2-3; clone size: -; V gene: TRBV11-1; CDR3 protein: CASSSGLAGRTDTQCF; CDR3 DNA: TGTGCCAGCAGCTCTGGATTAGCGGGGCGCACAGATACGCAGTGTTTT
D gene: -; J gene: TRBJ2-1; clone size: -; V gene: TRBV29-1; CDR3 protein: CSVELSGSSNEQFF; CDR3 DNA: TGCAGCGTTGAACTGTCCGGGAGCTCCAATGAGCAGTTCTTC
D gene: TRBD2; J gene: TRBJ2-7; clone size: -; V gene: TRBV6-6; CDR3 protein: CVSRTRLAGIYEQYF; CDR3 DNA: TGTGTCAGCCGAACCAGACTAGCGGGAATATACGAGCAGTACTTC
D gene: -; J gene: TRBJ2-7; clone size: once; V gene: TRBV4-1; CDR3 protein: CASSQVGYDQYF; CDR3 DNA: TGCGCCAGTAGCCAAGTAGGCTACGATCAGTACTTC
D gene: -; J gene: TRBJ2-2; clone size: many; V gene: TRBV28; CDR3 protein: CASSLSRGVSGELFF; CDR3 DNA: TGTGCCAGCAGTTTATCTAGAGGGGTATCCGGGGAGCTGTTTTTT
D gene: -; J gene: TRBJ2-3; clone size: -; V gene: TRBV5-6; CDR3 protein: CASSFKGGATDTQYF; CDR3 DNA: TGTGCCAGCAGCTTTAAGGGGGGGGCGACAGATACCCAGTATTTT
D gene: -; J gene: TRBJ1-1; clone size: -; V gene: TRBV10-2; CDR3 protein: CASIIGRLNTVAFF; CDR3 DNA: TGCGCCAGCATTATAGGCCGGCTGAACACTGTAGCTTTCTTT
D gene: TRBD2; J gene: TRBJ2-3; clone size: -; V gene: TRBV24-1; CDR3 protein: CAISDPSPEREIDTQYF; CDR3 DNA: TGTGCCATTAGTGACCCAAGTCCTGAGCGGGAGATAGATACGCAGTATTTT
D gene: -; J gene: TRBJ1-1; clone size: -; V gene: TRBV29-1; CDR3 protein: CSGSGARDTEAFF; CDR3 DNA: TGCAGCGGATCAGGGGCGAGGGACACTGAAGCTTTCTTT